Sequencing of this T cell receptor (beta chain) was carried out in a study of blood T cell repertoires in COVID-19. Study in general: Sources were T cells, B-cell-depleted T cells, or PBMCs; the material itself was cDNA or gDNA.

Trimming stripped 4 bases from V and 14 bases from J, with 20 bases between. CDR3 length: 14 residues. Germline V lookup: CDR1 MDHEN, CDR2 SYDVKM. Libraries were prepared by immunoSEQ multiplex PCR; TCRdb keeps only in-frame clonotypes and omits some of them. The sample has 120,000 or so clones; around nine tenths are singletons. The chain joins TRBV28 to TRBJ1-4; D unclear. Source material: peripheral blood. The sequence was obtained from a human donor in a cohort sampled during active COVID-19. The CDR3, as DNA: TGTGCCAGCAGTTCGCCCCCAGTGGTCCCAATGCTGTTTTTT. It codes for CASSSPPVVPMLFF.